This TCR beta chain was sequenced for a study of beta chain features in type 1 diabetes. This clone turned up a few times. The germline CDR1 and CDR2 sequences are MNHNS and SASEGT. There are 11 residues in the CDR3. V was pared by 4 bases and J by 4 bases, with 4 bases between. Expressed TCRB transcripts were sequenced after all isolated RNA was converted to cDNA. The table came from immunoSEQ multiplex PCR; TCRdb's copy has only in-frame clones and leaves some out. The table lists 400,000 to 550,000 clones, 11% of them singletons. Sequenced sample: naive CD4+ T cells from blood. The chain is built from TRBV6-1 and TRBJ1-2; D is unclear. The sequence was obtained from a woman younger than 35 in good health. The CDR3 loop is CASSGSYGYTF. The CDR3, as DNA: TGTGCCAGCAGTGGTAGCTATGGCTACACCTTC.